This note documents a single T cell receptor beta chain sequence. How the authors handled the data: The assay estimated nucleated cells by amplifying reference gene primers. Profiling relied on immunoSEQ multiplex PCR, and the TCRdb table lists in-frame clones only, not all of them. V and J calls plus clone size are reproduced from that table; the DNA served to infer D and trimming. The data contain around 140,000 clones, about four fifths of them singletons. This sample was taken from a study of blood T cell repertoires in COVID-19. Looking at the study overall: Specimens from acute and convalescent COVID-19 originated in the United States, Italy and Spain. In each case, the material was cDNA or gDNA derived from T cells, B-cell-depleted T cells, or PBMCs.

Trimming took off 3 bases at V and 0 bases at J, with 16 bases between the two ends. Germline CDR1 reads SGHRS; CDR2 reads YFSETQ. CDR3 length: 16 amino acids. The receptor was isolated from a man between 70 and 80 years old who had recovered from COVID-19. What was sequenced was peripheral blood. The chain employs TRBV5-1 and TRBJ2-7, with TRBD2 as a possible D gene (5 bases). Here the CDR3 reads CASSYPPGKSSYEQYF. DNA of the CDR3: TGCGCCAGCAGCTATCCTCCCGGGAAGAGCTCCTACGAGCAGTACTTC. Drawing the rest from reference TRBV5-1 and TRBJ2-7, the complete variable domain is KAGVTQTPRYLIKTRGQQVTLSCSPISGHRSVSWYQQTPGQGLQFLFEYFSETQRNKGNFPGRFSGRQFSNSRSEMNVSTLELGDSALYLCASSYPPGKSSYEQYFGPGTRLTVT.